This entry lists 26 T cell receptor beta chains sequenced from one sample in a study of sequential checkpoint blockade in melanoma. Regarding treatment: randomized to nivolumab then ipilimumab (arm A) or the reverse (arm B). Only in-frame clones appear in the TCRdb table, and some are missing; sequencing was by immunoSEQ multiplex PCR. The table lists about 6,100 clones, roughly 52% of them singletons. The source material was CD8+ T cells sorted from blood (inferred from file names), sampled from a patient given nivolumab and ipilimumab in sequence. The receptor set was obtained from a human donor with melanoma.

This chain joins TRBV7-8 and TRBJ2-2; 10 bases align to TRBD2. This CDR3 has 17 residues. CDR1 is SGHVS and CDR2 is FQNEAQ in the germline V gene. J was trimmed by 4 bases and V by 5 bases; bases with no gene match: 10. The CDR3 sequence is CASSPSILAGFTGELFF. Written as DNA, the CDR3 is TGTGCCAGCAGCCCATCGATACTAGCGGGATTCACCGGGGAGCTGTTTTTT. Using reference TRBV7-8 and TRBJ2-2 for the parts outside the CDR3, the full variable domain is GAGVSQSPRYKVAKRGQDVALRCDPISGHVSLFWYQQALGQGPEFLTYFQNEAQLDKSGLPSDRFFAERPEGSVSTLKIQRTQQEDSAVYLCASSPSILAGFTGELFFGEGSRLTVL.

The chain uses TRBV6-1 and TRBJ2-7; the D is unclear. This CDR3 region has 12 residues. Germline CDR1 MNHNS, CDR2 SASEGT. V was clipped by 10 bases and J by 7 bases, with 17 bases between them. The CDR3 spells CATRNFGEEQYF. The CDR3 DNA follows: TGTGCCACCCGAAATTTTGGTGAGGAGCAGTACTTC.

The V gene is TRBV7-9, the J gene TRBJ2-1; D might be TRBD1 (6 bases). Trimming took off 6 bases at V and 6 bases at J, with 15 bases between the two ends. The CDR3 covers 14 residues. Germline-derived CDR1 and CDR2 are SEHNR and FQNEAQ (reference sequence). This CDR3 is CASRRKLQGNEQFF. For the CDR3, the DNA is TGTGCCAGCAGGCGAAAACTACAGGGCAATGAGCAGTTCTTC.

This clone was detected a few times. The junction departs from germline at one end; a sequencing error may be responsible. This chain joins TRBV7-9 and TRBJ1-2; a possible D gene is TRBD1 (5 bases). This CDR3 has 16 residues. Germline CDR1 is SEHNR and CDR2 is FQNEAQ (reference sequence). CDR3 nucleotide sequence: TGTGCCAGCAGCCTAGCGAGTGGGGCCCTGGTCTATGGCTACACCTTC. It is translated as CASSLASGALVYGYTF.

By frequency in the sample, this clone is medium-sized. The J gene is TRBJ2-2, the V gene TRBV4-3, with 7 bases that match TRBD2. The junction had 3 bases not matched to a gene; V was cut back by 0 bases and J by 8 bases. CDR1 is LGHNA and CDR2 is YSLEER in the germline V gene. The length of the CDR3 is 14 residues. The CDR3 sequence: CASSQDRGVGELFF. As DNA, the CDR3 is TGCGCCAGCAGCCAAGATCGGGGGGTAGGGGAGCTGTTTTTT.

The chain links TRBV16 to TRBJ2-1; D uncertain. This CDR3 has 13 amino acids. Germline V CDR1 and CDR2: KGHSY, FQNENV. The V end lost 0 bases, the J end lost 7 bases, and 7 bases lay between the germline ends. The CDR3 sequence is CASSQSFGNEQFF. In nucleotides, the CDR3 is TGTGCCAGCAGCCAATCATTCGGTAATGAGCAGTTCTTC.

By share, this clone counts as medium-sized. The chain recombines TRBV5-1 with TRBJ2-1; 10 nucleotides line up with TRBD2. The CDR3 runs to 14 residues. Germline V gene sequence: CDR1 SGHRS, CDR2 YFSETQ. Trimming removed 2 bases from V and 10 bases from J; junction bases left unmatched: 6. This CDR3 is CASSFSGGAAEQFF. In DNA form, the CDR3 reads TGCGCCAGCAGCTTCAGCGGGGGGGCCGCCGAGCAGTTCTTC.

The chain joins TRBV2 to TRBJ2-2; no reliable D call. Germline V lookup: CDR1 SNHLY, CDR2 FYNNEI. CDR3 length: 13 residues. Between the trimmed V and J ends, which lost 8 bases and 5 bases, there was a span of 12 bases. The CDR3: CASFGSETGELFF. CDR3 sequence (DNA): TGTGCCAGCTTTGGCAGCGAGACCGGGGAGCTGTTTTTT.

This clone turned up a few times. V is TRBV9 and J is TRBJ2-2, with D possibly matching TRBD2 (5 bases). The CDR3 consists of 15 residues. V was shortened by 0 bases and J by 3 bases, with 9 bases between the two germline ends. Looked up from germline, CDR1 is SGDLS and CDR2 is YYNGEE. The CDR3 DNA follows: TGTGCCAGCAGCGTAGACGGCGGGTACACCGGGGAGCTGTTTTTT. Translation: CASSVDGGYTGELFF.

V gene TRBV11-2 combines with J gene TRBJ2-7; no clear D. V lost 0 bases and J lost 3, with 9 bases in between. The CDR3 consists of 14 residues. Germline V gene data show CDR1 as SGHAT and CDR2 as FQNNGV. CDR3 coding DNA: TGTGCCAGCAGCTTAGATCTGCGGATCTACGAGCAGTACTTC. Protein product: CASSLDLRIYEQYF.

V is TRBV9 and J is TRBJ2-7, with TRBD2 as a possible D gene (6 bases). The CDR3 runs to 15 residues. Per the germline V gene, CDR1 is SGDLS and CDR2 is YYNGEE. V dropped 2 bases and J dropped 1 base, with 13 bases sitting between them. CDR3 in amino acids: CASSVSGGPSYEQYF. Written as DNA, the CDR3 is TGTGCCAGCAGCGTTTCCGGGGGACCTTCCTACGAGCAGTACTTC.

The rearrangement uses TRBV4-2 and TRBJ2-7; perhaps TRBD2 as D (6 bases). The CDR3 runs to 18 residues. Deletions cut 1 base from V and 0 bases from J, with 19 bases between. Per the germline V gene, CDR1 is LGHNA and CDR2 is YNFKEQ. For the CDR3, the DNA is TGTGCCAGCAGCCAAGGGATTTTTGAGGCGGGACCCTCCTACGAGCAGTACTTC. It translates to CASSQGIFEAGPSYEQYF.

Only a few counts were recorded for this clone. The genes are TRBV6-5 and TRBJ2-1; perhaps TRBD2 as D (6 bases). Germline V gives CDR1 MNHEY, CDR2 SVGAGI. This CDR3 spans 12 amino acids. The V and J ends lost 6 bases and 5 bases respectively, with 8 bases between them. CDR3 in amino acids: CASSWGDNEQFF. The CDR3 DNA sequence: TGTGCCAGCAGCTGGGGGGACAATGAGCAGTTCTTC.

The chain combines TRBV7-6 with TRBJ2-1, with 10 bases that match TRBD2. Germline V lookup: CDR1 SGHVS, CDR2 FNYEAQ. J lost 4 bases, V lost 0 bases, and 3 bases had no gene match. This CDR3 is built from 16 residues. DNA of the CDR3: TGTGCCAGCAGCTTAGCCACTAGCGGGGTTTACAATGAGCAGTTCTTC. The encoded protein is CASSLATSGVYNEQFF.

This clone has just a few counts. The chain employs TRBV7-9 and TRBJ2-4; a possible D gene is TRBD1 (5 bases). CDR1 is SEHNR, CDR2 FQNEAQ, per germline (reference sequence). V was shortened by 5 bases and J by 3 bases, with 11 bases between the two germline ends. This CDR3 is built from 14 residues. CDR3 coding DNA: TGTGCCAGCAGCCCCAGGGTAGGCAAAAACATTCAGTACTTC. It yields the protein CASSPRVGKNIQYF.

The chain recombines TRBV5-6 with TRBJ1-1, with 7 bases fitting TRBD1. The CDR3 runs to 16 residues. Trimming removed 1 base from V and 3 bases from J; junction bases left unmatched: 9. Germline assignment: CDR1 SGHDT and CDR2 YYEEEE. The CDR3 protein is CASSLYAQTGYTEAFF. The CDR3 DNA is TGTGCCAGCAGCTTGTATGCCCAGACAGGGTACACTGAAGCTTTCTTT.

This chain uses TRBV11-2 with TRBJ2-7; weak D call: TRBD2 (5 bases). Germline assignment: CDR1 SGHAT and CDR2 FQNNGV. V shed 5 bases and J shed 3 bases, with 11 bases lying between them. The CDR3 consists of 13 residues. The CDR3 DNA follows: TGTGCCAGCAGCCCTGACACTAGCTACGAGCAGTACTTC. This encodes CASSPDTSYEQYF.

The V and J genes are TRBV7-8 and TRBJ1-2; D might be TRBD1 (5 bases). CDR1 is SGHVS and CDR2 is FQNEAQ in the germline V gene. The CDR3 contains 16 residues. The V end was cut by 4 bases, the J end by 4 bases, with 19 bases between. CDR3 protein: CASSYGGGGSGYGYTF. The CDR3 nucleotides read TGTGCCAGCAGCTACGGCGGGGGGGGGTCGGGCTATGGCTACACCTTC.

V gene TRBV27 combines with J gene TRBJ2-7; 9 bases agree with TRBD2. With V trimmed by 5 bases and J by 6 bases, 8 bases remained unmatched. Germline V gives CDR1 MNHEY, CDR2 SMNVEV (reference sequence). The CDR3 totals 14 residues. CDR3 protein: CASSPQREAVEQYF. CDR3 bases: TGTGCCAGCAGTCCCCAGCGGGAGGCTGTCGAGCAGTACTTC.

The genes are TRBV4-1 and TRBJ2-2; 11 bases align to TRBD2. V shed 0 bases and J 4 bases; nucleotides not matched to a gene: 7. The germline V gene encodes CDR1 MGHRA and CDR2 YSYEKL. The CDR3 covers 18 residues. The CDR3 sequence is CASSQEHSGGAPTGELFF. The CDR3 DNA follows: TGCGCCAGCAGCCAAGAACATAGCGGGGGGGCCCCCACCGGGGAGCTGTTTTTT.

The rearrangement uses TRBV5-4 and TRBJ2-5; TRBD1 might be the D (5 bases). The germline gives CDR1 SGHNT, CDR2 YYREEE (reference sequence). There are 16 residues in the CDR3. Trimming left V 3 bases short and J 4 bases short, with 19 bases between. The CDR3 region has the DNA TGTGCCAGCAGCTCCCCGTCAGTTAAGGGGTTAGAGACCCAGTACTTC. Its protein is CASSSPSVKGLETQYF.

As concerns this clone: A far more abundant clone sits one base away, making this likely a read error. The chain couples TRBV9 to TRBJ2-7, with a tentative D call TRBD1 (6 bases). The ends were cut back, 4 bases at V and 2 bases at J, with 13 bases in the middle. Germline values: CDR1 SGDLS, CDR2 YYNGEE. The CDR3 is 14 residues long. CDR3 bases: TGTGCCAGCAGCTTGTTTCAGGGGCCCTACGAGCAGTACTTC. Encoded protein: CASSLFQGPYEQYF.

V is TRBV7-6 and J is TRBJ2-2; 10 nucleotides agree with TRBD1. Germline trimming cut 3 bases from V and 6 bases from J; bases unmatched to any gene: 4. CDR3 length: 15 amino acids. Germline V gives CDR1 SGHVS, CDR2 FNYEAQ. In DNA, the CDR3 is TGTGCCAGCAGCTTCGACAGGGGGCTGGCCGGGGAGCTGTTTTTT. Its protein is CASSFDRGLAGELFF.

This clone was detected only a few times. The chain carries TRBV25-1 and TRBJ1-2; 11 bases map to TRBD1. Germline lookup yields CDR1 MGHDK and CDR2 SYGVNS. V lost 4 bases, J lost 4 bases, and 5 bases stayed unmatched. The CDR3 is made up of 15 amino acids. Here the CDR3 reads CASSVGTGGAYGYTF. CDR3 DNA: TGTGCCAGCAGTGTTGGGACAGGGGGGGCCTATGGCTACACCTTC.

The count of this clone is one. The V and J genes are TRBV10-3 and TRBJ1-6, with 7 bases matching TRBD1. After removal of 6 bases from V and 7 bases from J, the junction contained 6 bases not matched to a gene. The CDR3 loop spans 14 amino acids. Per germline, CDR1 ENHRY and CDR2 SYGVKD. DNA of the CDR3: TGTGCCATCAGCCCCGGGACAGAGAATTCACCCCTCCACTTT. Residues: CAISPGTENSPLHF.

This chain joins TRBV7-2 and TRBJ1-5; D is unresolved. Trimming took off 2 bases at V and 3 bases at J, with 11 bases between the two ends. This CDR3 contains 15 residues. Germline V gene sequence: CDR1 SGHTA, CDR2 FQGNSA. This CDR3 is CASSLRGLTNQPQHF. CDR3 bases: TGTGCCAGCAGCTTAAGAGGACTCACCAATCAGCCCCAGCATTTT.